This T cell receptor (beta chain) was recorded in a study of T cell responses to AZD1222 COVID-19 vaccine. Profiled with immunoSEQ multiplex PCR; TCRdb holds only in-frame clones, not every one. The table has 100,000 to 130,000 clones, just over 90% seen once. This CDR3 is 15 amino acids long. Germline V lookup: CDR1 SNHLY, CDR2 FYNNEI. V was trimmed by 6 bases and J by 0 bases, leaving 12 bases between them. The material was peripheral blood, obtained 28 days after the second AZD1222 dose. The sequence derives from an adult who received the AZD1222 COVID-19 vaccine. V and J are TRBV2 and TRBJ2-4; weak D call: TRBD2 (6 bases). The CDR3 DNA reads as TGTGCCAGCAGGGAGGGGTTAATAGCCAAAAACATTCAGTACTTC. Translated, it gives CASREGLIAKNIQYF.